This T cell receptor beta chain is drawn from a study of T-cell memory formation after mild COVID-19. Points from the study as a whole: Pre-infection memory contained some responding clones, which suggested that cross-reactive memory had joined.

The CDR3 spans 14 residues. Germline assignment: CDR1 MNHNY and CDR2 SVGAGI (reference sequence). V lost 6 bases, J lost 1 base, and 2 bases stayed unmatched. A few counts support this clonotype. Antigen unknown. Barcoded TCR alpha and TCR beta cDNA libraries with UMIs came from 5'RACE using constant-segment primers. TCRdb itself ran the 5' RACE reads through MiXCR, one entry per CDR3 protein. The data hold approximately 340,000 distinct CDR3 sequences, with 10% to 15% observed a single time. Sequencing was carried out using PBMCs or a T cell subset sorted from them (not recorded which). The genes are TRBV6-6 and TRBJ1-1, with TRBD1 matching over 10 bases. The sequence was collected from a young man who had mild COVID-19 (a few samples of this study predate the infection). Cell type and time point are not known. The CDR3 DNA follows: TGTGCCAGCAGGACAGGGGGCTGGAACACTGAAGCTTTCTTT. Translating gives CASRTGGWNTEAFF.